One and the same sample provided the 25 T cell receptor beta chains below, sequenced in a study of T cell clones after liver transplantation. Here immunoSEQ multiplex PCR was the method, and the copy in TCRdb shows in-frame clones only, minus some. The data hold some 9,000 clones, with over 75% observed a single time. The source was CD8+ T cells from blood, collected before liver transplant. The receptors were sampled from a human donor who received a liver transplant.

This rearrangement joins TRBV27 to TRBJ1-5; 7 positions agree with TRBD1. The CDR3 is made up of 14 amino acids. Germline-derived CDR1 and CDR2 are MNHEY and SMNVEV (reference sequence). Losses at the gene ends were 6 bases for V and 1 base for J; bases not matched to a gene: 3. The CDR3 coding sequence is TGTGCCAGCAGCATGACAGGGAGCAATCAGCCCCAGCATTTT. Residues: CASSMTGSNQPQHF.

The gene calls are TRBV23-1 and TRBJ1-2; 11 bases are a match to TRBD1. TRBV23-1 is classed as an ORF, of uncertain function. J was trimmed by 7 bases and V by 0 bases; bases with no gene match: 10. The CDR3 length is 17 residues. CDR3 sequence reads: CASSQSVDRGRFCGYTF. Here the CDR3 DNA reads TGCGCCAGCAGTCAATCGGTGGACAGGGGGCGCTTTTGTGGCTACACCTTC.

The V call is TRBV6-5, the J call TRBJ2-3; D is possibly TRBD2 (6 bases). Germline V gives CDR1 MNHEY, CDR2 SVGAGI. The CDR3 length is 15 residues. The V and J ends lost 3 bases and 2 bases respectively, with 12 bases between them. This CDR3 reads CASSYHGGDTDTQYF. The CDR3 DNA reads as TGTGCCAGCAGTTATCACGGGGGAGACACAGATACGCAGTATTTT.

This clone came up once. The V and J genes are TRBV7-3 and TRBJ2-3, with TRBD2 matching 10 bases. Losses at the gene ends were 5 bases for V and 3 bases for J; bases not matched to a gene: 8. The CDR3 runs 16 residues. Germline CDR1 and CDR2: SGHTA and FQGTGA. The CDR3: CASSLIAGGTTDTQYF. The CDR3 coding sequence is TGTGCCAGCAGCCTGATAGCGGGAGGTACGACAGATACGCAGTATTTT.

This clone was recorded once. The chain couples TRBV5-6 to TRBJ2-7; D gene uncertain. From germline, CDR1 is SGHDT and CDR2 YYEEEE. The CDR3 has 14 residues. V was pared by 4 bases and J by 5 bases, with 16 bases between. The CDR3 nucleotides are TGTGCCAGCAGCCCACTGGCGGTCGCCGACGAGCAGTACTTC. It yields the protein CASSPLAVADEQYF.

The gene calls are TRBV11-2 and TRBJ2-3; D remains unclear. V was cut by 5 bases and J by 6 bases, with 9 bases left in between. CDR3 length: 12 residues. Per germline, CDR1 SGHAT and CDR2 FQNNGV. The CDR3 sequence: CASSVLGDTQYF. The CDR3 DNA reads TGTGCCAGCAGCGTCCTGGGGGATACGCAGTATTTT.

This chain joins TRBV4-1 and TRBJ2-4, with TRBD1 matching 9 bases. This CDR3 is 14 amino acids long. Germline V gene sequence: CDR1 MGHRA, CDR2 YSYEKL. V shed 4 bases, J shed 7 bases, and the junction held 5 bases outside the gene matches. The CDR3 is CASSPGQGRNIQYF. CDR3 bases: TGCGCCAGCAGCCCTGGACAGGGGAGGAACATTCAGTACTTC.

This chain joins TRBV28 and TRBJ2-5; unclear D gene. The last part of the DNA fits TRBJ2-7 better; the J call may be wrong. The CDR3 covers 12 residues. In germline, CDR1 is MDHEN, CDR2 SYDVKM. DNA of the CDR3: TGTGCCAGCAGAGGTCTGTCCTACGAGCAGTACTTC. Translation gives CASRGLSYEQYF.

The chain recombines TRBV19 with TRBJ1-4, with no clear D. Looked up from germline, CDR1 is LNHDA and CDR2 is SQIVND (reference sequence). The V gene lost 3 bases and the J gene lost 6 bases, with 11 bases spanning the gap. The CDR3 covers 14 residues. The CDR3 DNA sequence: TGTGCCAGTAGTATTAATCTTTTTGATGAAAAACTGTTTTTT. Residues: CASSINLFDEKLFF.

J is TRBJ2-1 and V is TRBV9; 11 positions agree with TRBD2. Germline lookup yields CDR1 SGDLS and CDR2 YYNGEE. Unmatched junction bases numbered 5, after V lost 3 bases and J lost 6 bases. This CDR3 has 15 residues. The CDR3 DNA is TGTGCCAGCAGCGAGAGTAGCGGGAGGGTCAATGAGCAGTTCTTC. Its translation is CASSESSGRVNEQFF.

This chain joins TRBV5-1 and TRBJ2-7; 9 nucleotides match TRBD1. The V gene's germline CDR1 is SGHRS and CDR2 YFSETQ. V dropped 4 bases and J dropped 5; count of bases not matched to a gene: 7. CDR3 length: 14 residues. The CDR3 spells CASSPGTGPDEQYF. CDR3 nucleotides: TGCGCCAGCAGCCCAGGGACAGGGCCGGACGAGCAGTACTTC.

The chain combines TRBV5-4 with TRBJ1-1, with TRBD1 matching 9 bases. Germline values: CDR1 SGHNT, CDR2 YYREEE (reference sequence). Trimming cost V 3 bases and J 7 bases; bases outside gene matches: 7. The CDR3 covers 14 residues. The CDR3 bases are TGTGCCAGCAGCTCCACAGGGGGCGCGAGTGAAGCTTTCTTT. Its protein is CASSSTGGASEAFF.

CDR3 sequence: CASSVRSPGQPQHF. The CDR3 nucleotides read TGTGCCAGCAGCGTGAGAAGCCCTGGGCAGCCCCAGCATTTT. This chain links TRBV5-5 with TRBJ1-5; no definite D call. The CDR3 contains 14 residues. V was shortened by 4 bases and J by 7 bases, with 15 bases between the two germline ends. Germline V gene sequence: CDR1 SGHKS, CDR2 YYEKEE (reference sequence).

The rearrangement joins TRBV9 to TRBJ2-7; 8 bases are a match to TRBD1. From germline, CDR1 is SGDLS and CDR2 YYNGEE. Unmatched junction bases numbered 6, after V lost 2 bases and J lost 5 bases. The CDR3 is made up of 14 amino acids. CDR3: CASSVGQGANEQYF. Written as DNA, the CDR3 is TGTGCCAGCAGCGTTGGACAGGGAGCTAACGAGCAGTACTTC. Full variable domain (remainder filled in from reference TRBV9 and TRBJ2-7): DSGVTQTPKHLITATGQRVTLRCSPRSGDLSVYWYQQSLDQGLQFLIQYYNGEERAKGNILERFSAQQFPDLHSELNLSSLELGDSALYFCASSVGQGANEQYFGPGTRLTVT.

The J gene is TRBJ2-1, the V gene TRBV5-1, with 9 bases fitting TRBD1. V shed 4 bases, J shed 4 bases, and the junction held 6 bases outside the gene matches. This CDR3 comprises 15 residues. Germline V gene lookup returns CDR1 SGHRS and CDR2 YFSETQ. Here the CDR3 DNA reads TGCGCCAGCAGCGTGCCGGGACAGGGATACAATGAGCAGTTCTTC. Protein: CASSVPGQGYNEQFF.

This clone is large (0.1 to 1%) in the sample. The chain joins TRBV7-8 to TRBJ2-2; the D is unclear. The CDR3 loop spans 14 amino acids. V lost 7 bases and J lost 8, with 17 bases in between. CDR1 and CDR2 from the germline V gene are SGHVS and FQNEAQ. CDR3 residues: CASMLVAPLGELFF. The CDR3 coding sequence is TGTGCCAGCATGTTGGTAGCCCCATTAGGGGAGCTGTTTTTT.

This clone is termed large. The rearrangement links TRBV9 to TRBJ2-1; 10 bases are a match to TRBD2. Looked up from germline, CDR1 is SGDLS and CDR2 is YYNGEE. Losses at the gene ends were 4 bases for V and 5 bases for J; bases not matched to a gene: 6. This CDR3 contains 15 residues. The CDR3 region is CASSPGLAANNEQFF. Here the CDR3 DNA reads TGTGCCAGCAGCCCCGGACTAGCGGCAAACAATGAGCAGTTCTTC.

This chain uses TRBV7-9 with TRBJ2-7, with TRBD1 matching 8 bases. CDR1 and CDR2 (germline): SEHNR, FQNEAQ (reference sequence). J was trimmed by 0 bases and V by 8 bases; bases with no gene match: 3. CDR3 length: 13 residues. The CDR3 here is CASRDRSSYEQYF. The CDR3 bases are TGTGCCAGCCGGGACAGGAGCTCCTACGAGCAGTACTTC.

The CDR3 coding sequence is TGTGCCAGCAGCTCTGGACTGGCTTACGAGCAGTACTTC. Its translation is CASSSGLAYEQYF. The chain employs TRBV7-9 and TRBJ2-7, with TRBD2 as a possible D gene (5 bases). Trimming pared 4 bases from V and 4 bases from J, leaving 11 bases between. The germline gives CDR1 SEHNR, CDR2 FQNEAQ (reference sequence). The CDR3 is made up of 13 amino acids. Full variable domain (remainder filled in from reference TRBV7-9 and TRBJ2-7): DTGVSQNPRHKITKRGQNVTFRCDPISEHNRLYWYRQTLGQGPEFLTYFQNEAQLEKSRLLSDRFSAERPKGSFSTLEIQRTEQGDSAMYLCASSSGLAYEQYFGPGTRLTVT.

The chain is built from TRBV7-2 and TRBJ2-1; 11 bases fit TRBD1. CDR3 length: 18 residues. Per the germline V gene, CDR1 is SGHTA and CDR2 is FQGNSA. With V trimmed by 3 bases and J by 3 bases, 10 bases remained unmatched. As DNA, the CDR3 is TGTGCCAGCAGCTTTGTAGGACAGGGGGCGTATCGCTACAATGAGCAGTTCTTC. It translates to CASSFVGQGAYRYNEQFF.

The V gene is TRBV27, the J gene TRBJ1-5; D uncertain. V was cut by 10 bases and J by 0 bases, with 16 bases left in between. This CDR3 spans 15 amino acids. Germline-derived CDR1 and CDR2 are MNHEY and SMNVEV (reference sequence). The CDR3 DNA follows: TGTGCCACCGGAACCCAGACTCTTAGCAATCAGCCCCAGCATTTT. This codes for CATGTQTLSNQPQHF.

The V and J genes are TRBV10-2 and TRBJ2-1, with 10 nucleotides matching TRBD2. V was clipped by 5 bases and J by 4 bases; unmatched bases: 5. Germline lookup yields CDR1 WSHSY and CDR2 SAAADI. This CDR3 has 15 amino acids. In nucleotides, the CDR3 is TGCGCCAGCAGTTTAGCGGGAGGAAAATACAATGAGCAGTTCTTC. Its protein is CASSLAGGKYNEQFF.

This clone was found a few times. This chain links TRBV5-5 with TRBJ2-7; tentatively, D is TRBD1 or TRBD2 (6 bases each). Germline-derived CDR1 and CDR2 are SGHKS and YYEKEE (reference sequence). Trimming pared 6 bases from V and 6 bases from J, leaving 19 bases between. This CDR3 spans 14 amino acids. As DNA, the CDR3 is TGTGCCAGCAACTTATACGGGGGCCCACCCGAGCAGTACTTC. Protein: CASNLYGGPPEQYF.

This clone was counted a few times. The chain recombines TRBV7-7 with TRBJ2-2, with a possible D match to TRBD1 (5 bases). Looked up from germline, CDR1 is SSHAT and CDR2 is FNYEAQ (reference sequence). The CDR3 totals 12 residues. V lost 5 bases and J 11 bases, leaving 12 bases between the germline ends. The CDR3 loop is CASSQGASELFF. DNA for the CDR3: TGTGCCAGCAGCCAAGGGGCGAGTGAGCTGTTTTTT.

The J gene is TRBJ1-1, the V gene TRBV13; D is possibly TRBD1 (6 bases). Trimming removed 6 bases from V and 0 bases from J, with 14 bases in between. From germline, CDR1 is PRHDT and CDR2 FYEKMQ (reference sequence). The CDR3 totals 15 residues. The CDR3 region has the DNA TGTGCCAGCAGGGCGAAGGGGGGCTTGAACACTGAAGCTTTCTTT. Amino acids: CASRAKGGLNTEAFF.